One and the same sample provided the 27 T cell receptor beta chains below, sequenced in a study of vaccination effects on CD4 cells after COVID-19. The table came from immunoSEQ multiplex PCR; TCRdb's copy has only in-frame clones and leaves some out. The sample shows 30,000 or so clones, 70% of them seen only once. No antigen is known for these receptors. At the end of roughly 9 days of culture, CD4+ T cells were isolated. This specimen was CD4+ T cells from PBMCs cultured without peptide, taken before COVID-19 vaccination. The receptor source for this set is a human donor who received a COVID-19 vaccine.

The genes are TRBV5-1 and TRBJ1-3, with no clear D. The germline V gene has CDR1 SGHRS and CDR2 YFSETQ. Trimming removed 0 bases from V and 2 bases from J, with 6 bases in between. The CDR3 runs 14 residues. The CDR3 bases are TGCGCCAGCAGCTTGGGTGGTCCTGGAAACACCATATATTTT. This encodes CASSLGGPGNTIYF.

This clone was counted only a few times. The chain couples TRBV6-5 to TRBJ1-1, with a possible D match to TRBD1 (6 bases). CDR1 and CDR2 (germline): MNHEY, SVGAGI. This CDR3 contains 13 residues. V lost 2 bases and J 5 bases, leaving 9 bases between the germline ends. The CDR3 DNA follows: TGTGCCAGCAGTTACCTAGGGGGTACTGAAGCTTTCTTT. As protein: CASSYLGGTEAFF.

The chain combines TRBV30 with TRBJ1-6, with TRBD1 identical over 7 bases. Germline V gives CDR1 GTSNPN, CDR2 SVGIG (reference sequence). The J segment lost 7 bases and the V segment lost 1 base, leaving 13 bases of the junction unmatched. This CDR3 is built from 17 residues. The DNA of the CDR3 is TGTGCCTGGAGTGACATCTTAGGACAGGCCTGGAATTCACCCCTCCACTTT. Its translation: CAWSDILGQAWNSPLHF.

The chain combines TRBV11-2 with TRBJ2-2; 7 bases fit TRBD1. Per germline, CDR1 SGHAT and CDR2 FQNNGV. The V gene end was trimmed by 1 base and the J gene end by 1 base; junction bases not matched to a gene: 6. The CDR3 contains 17 residues. The CDR3 loop is CASSLARTGLNTGELFF. The CDR3 nucleotides are TGTGCCAGCAGCTTAGCCCGGACAGGTCTGAACACCGGGGAGCTGTTTTTT.

The chain links TRBV5-1 to TRBJ1-1; perhaps TRBD1 as D (5 bases). This CDR3 region has 14 residues. Trimming removed 4 bases from V and 6 bases from J, with 16 bases in between. Germline-derived CDR1 and CDR2 are SGHRS and YFSETQ. For the CDR3, the DNA is TGCGCCAGCAGCCCGACAGATTCGTTCTCTGAAGCTTTCTTT. As protein: CASSPTDSFSEAFF.

In its sample, this clone was seen a few times. The V gene is TRBV3-1 (or the pseudogene TRBV3-2), the J gene TRBJ2-3; no clear D gene. V was shortened by 4 bases and J by 4 bases, with 15 bases between the two germline ends. This CDR3 comprises 15 residues. Germline CDR1 LGHDT, CDR2 YNNKEL (reference sequence). CDR3 amino acids: CASSPQFGSSDTQYF. The CDR3 DNA is TGTGCCAGCAGCCCGCAGTTTGGTAGCTCAGATACGCAGTATTTT.

This chain uses TRBV3-1 (or the pseudogene TRBV3-2) with TRBJ1-3; 9 nucleotides agree with TRBD1. With V trimmed by 1 base and J by 6 bases, 7 bases remained unmatched. Germline V gives CDR1 LGHDT, CDR2 YNNKEL (reference sequence). The CDR3 covers 16 residues. This chain's CDR3 is CASSQGTGEFENTIYF. The CDR3 DNA reads as TGTGCCAGCAGCCAAGGGACAGGGGAGTTCGAAAACACCATATATTTT.

This rearrangement joins TRBV2 to TRBJ1-1; a weak D match, TRBD1 (5 bases). V shed 5 bases and J shed 0 bases, with 7 bases lying between them. Germline V lookup: CDR1 SNHLY, CDR2 FYNNEI. The length of the CDR3 is 13 residues. In nucleotides, the CDR3 is TGTGCCAGCAGTCCGGGGCTGAACACTGAAGCTTTCTTT. Encoded protein: CASSPGLNTEAFF.

J is TRBJ2-6 and V is TRBV7-8; 7 bases match TRBD1. Germline trimming cut 5 bases from V and 0 bases from J; bases unmatched to any gene: 10. Germline V lookup: CDR1 SGHVS, CDR2 FQNEAQ. This CDR3 spans 18 amino acids. The CDR3 nucleotides are TGTGCCAGCAGCCTAAGGACAGGAACACCCTCTGGGGCCAACGTCCTGACTTTC. Translation: CASSLRTGTPSGANVLTF.

CDR3 loop: CASSDLGGLPGGYTF. The CDR3 nucleotides read TGTGCCAGCAGTGACCTTGGGGGCCTTCCTGGTGGCTACACCTTC. The chain couples TRBV6-1 to TRBJ1-2, with a possible D match to TRBD1 (6 bases). The V end lost 3 bases, the J end lost 7 bases, and 18 bases lay between the germline ends. This CDR3 contains 15 residues. Germline lookup yields CDR1 MNHNS and CDR2 SASEGT.

The chain combines TRBV30 with TRBJ1-5; D is uncertain. CDR3 length equals 13 residues. Germline assignment: CDR1 GTSNPN and CDR2 SVGIG (reference sequence). Trimming left V 2 bases short and J 5 bases short, with 10 bases between. In nucleotides, the CDR3 is TGTGCCTGGAGTTCGACGGTTTATCAGCCCCAGCATTTT. This gives the protein CAWSSTVYQPQHF.

This clone was observed a few times. In DNA, the CDR3 is TGTGCCAGCAGCTTCGACCTCAGGGGAGACATGAACACTGAAGCTTTCTTT. This codes for CASSFDLRGDMNTEAFF. The rearrangement uses TRBV7-9 and TRBJ1-1; D possibly corresponds to TRBD1 (6 bases). Trimming removed 3 bases from V and 0 bases from J, with 17 bases in between. The CDR3 consists of 17 residues. The germline V gene has CDR1 SEHNR and CDR2 FQNEAQ (reference sequence).

The gene calls are TRBV14 and TRBJ2-4; D gene uncertain. Germline values: CDR1 SGHDN, CDR2 FVKESK. CDR3 length: 12 residues. Between the trimmed V and J ends, which lost 8 bases and 6 bases, there was a span of 11 bases. This CDR3 is CASGSGGNIQYF. The CDR3 DNA follows: TGTGCCAGCGGATCCGGCGGAAACATTCAGTACTTC.

This chain's CDR3 is CASSPGNRGGELFF. In DNA, the CDR3 is TGTGCCAGCAGCCCCGGGAATCGAGGCGGGGAGCTGTTTTTT. This sequence joins TRBV9 and TRBJ2-2; tentatively, D is TRBD2 (5 bases). This CDR3 contains 14 residues. Deletions cut 4 bases from V and 7 bases from J, with 14 bases between. Germline V lookup: CDR1 SGDLS, CDR2 YYNGEE.

The J gene is TRBJ2-4, the V gene TRBV27; TRBD1 matches at 8 bases. The CDR3 is 21 amino acids. V gave up 0 bases and J gave up 1 base; unmatched junction bases: 17. Germline values: CDR1 MNHEY, CDR2 SMNVEV (reference sequence). CDR3 sequence: CASSLSTPRTGLYGAKNIQYF. In DNA, the CDR3 is TGTGCCAGCAGTTTATCGACGCCCCGGACAGGGCTCTACGGGGCCAAAAACATTCAGTACTTC.

This clone was counted once. The chain uses TRBV19 and TRBJ1-2, with 12 bases lining up with TRBD1. Looked up from germline, CDR1 is LNHDA and CDR2 is SQIVND (reference sequence). The CDR3 sequence is 16 residues long. The junction had 12 bases not matched to a gene; V was cut back by 6 bases and J by 7 bases. CDR3 in amino acids: CASRETGDRGRRGYTF. The CDR3 DNA is TGTGCCAGTAGAGAAACCGGGGACAGGGGGCGTCGTGGCTACACCTTC. Together with reference TRBV19 and TRBJ1-2, the CDR3 gives the full variable domain: DGGITQSPKYLFRKEGQNVTLSCEQNLNHDAMYWYRQDPGQGLRLIYYSQIVNDFQKGDIAEGYSVSREKKESFPLTVTSAQKNPTAFYLCASRETGDRGRRGYTFGSGTRLTVV.

The chain combines TRBV7-2 with TRBJ1-5, with 9 bases lining up with TRBD1. CDR3 length: 15 residues. J gave up 11 bases and V 1 base, and 9 bases lay outside the gene matches. The V gene's germline CDR1 is SGHTA and CDR2 FQGNSA. The CDR3 here is CASSLVGQGDQAQHF. In nucleotides, the CDR3 is TGTGCCAGCAGCTTAGTGGGACAGGGAGATCAAGCCCAGCATTTT.

The rearrangement joins TRBV21-1 to TRBJ2-2. TRBV21-1 constitutes a pseudogene. The CDR3 extends over 12 amino acids. CDR3 DNA: TGTGCCAGCAGCAAAAGAACCGGGGAGCTGTTTTTT. As protein: CASSKRTGELFF.

This clone was observed a handful of times. The chain is built from TRBV4-1 and TRBJ2-1; TRBD2 aligns across 7 bases. This CDR3 is built from 16 residues. V gave up 0 bases and J gave up 7 bases; unmatched junction bases: 9. Germline V gene data show CDR1 as MGHRA and CDR2 as YSYEKL. Here the CDR3 reads CASSQERAGAINEQFF. The CDR3 DNA sequence: TGCGCCAGCAGCCAAGAGAGGGCGGGAGCTATAAATGAGCAGTTCTTC.

This clone was observed a handful of times. The gene calls are TRBV19 and TRBJ1-5; 7 bases are a match to TRBD1. The V and J ends lost 7 bases and 7 bases, in that order; junction bases with no gene match: 13. The CDR3 sequence is 15 residues long. Per the germline V gene, CDR1 is LNHDA and CDR2 is SQIVND (reference sequence). The CDR3 coding sequence is TGTGCCAGTATCGGGCAGGGGGGTTTGTTACAGCCCCAGCATTTT. Its protein is CASIGQGGLLQPQHF.

The chain is built from TRBV19 and TRBJ1-2, with TRBD1 matching 8 bases. Per the germline V gene, CDR1 is LNHDA and CDR2 is SQIVND (reference sequence). The CDR3 runs 16 residues. J lost 4 bases, V lost 0 bases, and 7 bases had no gene match. The CDR3 sequence is CASSIDLGQAGYGYTF. For the CDR3, the DNA is TGTGCCAGTAGTATAGACTTGGGACAGGCGGGCTATGGCTACACCTTC.

V and J are TRBV2 and TRBJ2-5; no clear D. Trimming left V 4 bases short and J 5 bases short, with 8 bases between. The CDR3 runs 12 residues. Germline CDR1 SNHLY, CDR2 FYNNEI. The CDR3 bases are TGTGCCAGCAGTGCTGGGCGGGAGACCCAGTACTTC. It yields the protein CASSAGRETQYF.

This rearrangement joins TRBV5-1 to TRBJ2-1, with D possibly being TRBD1 or TRBD2 (5 bases each). Per germline, CDR1 SGHRS and CDR2 YFSETQ. The V end was cut by 2 bases, the J end by 8 bases, with 17 bases between. CDR3 length: 15 residues. The CDR3 sequence: CASSFGTQSSDEQFF. DNA for the CDR3: TGCGCCAGCAGCTTTGGGACGCAGAGTAGCGATGAGCAGTTCTTC.

The gene calls are TRBV2 and TRBJ1-2; D might be TRBD1 (5 bases). This CDR3 is built from 13 residues. Trimming cost V 8 bases and J 4 bases, with 14 bases left between them. Germline loops: CDR1 SNHLY, CDR2 FYNNEI. The CDR3 nucleotides read TGTGCCAGCTTATATGACAGATCCTATGGCTACACCTTC. Protein product: CASLYDRSYGYTF.

The CDR3 loop is CASSLGTGGTEAFF. The CDR3 DNA is TGTGCCAGCAGCTTGGGTACAGGGGGCACTGAAGCTTTCTTT. The chain employs TRBV5-8 and TRBJ1-1; TRBD1 aligns across 8 bases. CDR1 is SGHTS and CDR2 is YDEGEE in the germline V gene. Trimming cost V 0 bases and J 4 bases; bases outside gene matches: 2. This CDR3 contains 14 residues.

The chain has TRBV9 and TRBJ1-3; tentatively, D is TRBD1 (5 bases). The germline V gene has CDR1 SGDLS and CDR2 YYNGEE. V shed 7 bases and J shed 2 bases, with 7 bases lying between them. The CDR3 loop spans 12 amino acids. CDR3 in amino acids: CASGGAGNTIYF. In nucleotides, the CDR3 is TGTGCCAGCGGGGGGGCTGGAAACACCATATATTTT.

This chain uses TRBV10-3 with TRBJ2-1; D remains unclear. V was pared by 1 base and J by 0 bases, with 16 bases between. The CDR3 runs to 18 residues. Germline V CDR1 and CDR2: ENHRY, SYGVKD. The CDR3 loop reads CAISEYSRLSSSYNEQFF. As DNA, the CDR3 is TGTGCCATCAGTGAGTATAGTAGGCTGTCGAGCTCCTACAATGAGCAGTTCTTC.